The present T cell receptor beta chain was sequenced within a study of cytomegalovirus exposure and HLA in healthy donors. Study observations and caveats: Rarity marked most TCR sequences, yet some public TCRs occurred in many donors. Prior analysis indicated that the majority of TCR beta V segments exhibited productivity approximately 87% or approximately 30% of the time. Near-uniform donor sequencing depth was presumed by presence/absence analyses.

The CDR3 runs to 18 residues. Germline trimming cut 0 bases from V and 7 bases from J; bases unmatched to any gene: 10. The germline CDR1 and CDR2 sequences are LGHNT and FRNRAP. PCR amplification relied on 60 Vbeta primers (plus 13 Jbeta primers). The data were produced by immunoSEQ multiplex PCR, yet TCRdb's version contains in-frame clones alone and is incomplete. This sample carries 85,000 to 100,000 clones, about 80% of them seen once, and the ten largest clones take 0.7% to 0.85%. Comments on this clone: Antigen specificity is unknown.

Despite likely unrecorded immune exposures, the donors were nominally healthy at the time of sampling. The genes are TRBV12-5 and TRBJ1-6; 9 bases fit TRBD1. This receptor was identified in a woman between 55 and 75 years old in good health and CMV-seronegative. The sequenced sample was PBMCs. The CDR3 loop is CASGLVVGTGTQNSPLHF. The CDR3 DNA reads TGTGCTAGTGGTTTGGTAGTTGGGACAGGGACACAGAATTCACCCCTCCACTTT.